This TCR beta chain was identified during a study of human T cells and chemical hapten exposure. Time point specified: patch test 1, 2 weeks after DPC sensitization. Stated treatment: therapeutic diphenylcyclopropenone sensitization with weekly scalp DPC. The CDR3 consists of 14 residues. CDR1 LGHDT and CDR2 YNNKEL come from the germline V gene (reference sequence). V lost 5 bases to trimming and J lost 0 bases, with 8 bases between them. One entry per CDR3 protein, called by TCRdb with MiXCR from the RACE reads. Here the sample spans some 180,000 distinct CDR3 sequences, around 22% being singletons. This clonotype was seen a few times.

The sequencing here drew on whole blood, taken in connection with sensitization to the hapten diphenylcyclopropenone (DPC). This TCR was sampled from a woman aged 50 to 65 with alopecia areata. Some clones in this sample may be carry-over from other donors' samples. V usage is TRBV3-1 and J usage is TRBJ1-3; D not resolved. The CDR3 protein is CASSFGHSGNTIYF. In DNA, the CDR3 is TGTGCCAGCAGCTTCGGTCACTCTGGAAACACCATATATTTT.